This T cell receptor beta chain was profiled in a study of neurological immune-mediated disorders. Study context: There were around 35 multiple sclerosis patients. Of these, 31 had relapsing-remitting MS and 3 had secondary progressive MS.

Germline V gene data show CDR1 as DFQATT and CDR2 as SNEGSKA (reference sequence). The germline V and J ends were trimmed by 3 bases and 2 bases, with 5 bases remaining between them. There are 11 residues in the CDR3. This clonotype was seen ten or more times. The method for making cDNA was 5'RACE, and it used 10-nucleotide random UMIs. Sequencing runs each generated in excess of 200 million TCR-beta sequences derived from 15-18 subjects. TCRdb recomputed calls from the 5' RACE reads with MiXCR, one row per CDR3 protein. The table shows 80,000 to 100,000 distinct CDR3 sequences, with approximately 4% occurring only once. Unsorted libraries were generated from 2 million PBMCs held at -80 degrees C.

V is TRBV20-1 and J is TRBJ2-7; D uncertain. This clonotype was obtained from a woman aged 50 to 65 with multiple sclerosis. The sample consisted of PBMCs. The CDR3 spells CSASQPYEQYF. The CDR3 bases are TGCAGTGCTAGTCAACCCTACGAGCAGTACTTC.